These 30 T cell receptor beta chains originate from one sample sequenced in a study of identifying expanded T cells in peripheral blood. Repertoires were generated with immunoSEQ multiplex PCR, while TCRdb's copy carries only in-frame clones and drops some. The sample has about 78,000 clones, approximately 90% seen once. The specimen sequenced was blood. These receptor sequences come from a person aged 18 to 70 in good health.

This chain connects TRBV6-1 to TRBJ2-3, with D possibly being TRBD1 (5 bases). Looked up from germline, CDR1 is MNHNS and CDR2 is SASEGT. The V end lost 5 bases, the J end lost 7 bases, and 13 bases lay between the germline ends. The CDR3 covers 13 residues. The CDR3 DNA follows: TGTGCCAGCAGTCAGGGTTTGGCGAATACGCAGTATTTT. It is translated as CASSQGLANTQYF.

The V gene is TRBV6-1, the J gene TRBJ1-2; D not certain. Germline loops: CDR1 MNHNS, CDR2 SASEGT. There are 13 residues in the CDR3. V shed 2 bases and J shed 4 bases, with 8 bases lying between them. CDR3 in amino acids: CASSEFQSYGYTF. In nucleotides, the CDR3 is TGTGCCAGCAGTGAATTCCAAAGCTATGGCTACACCTTC.

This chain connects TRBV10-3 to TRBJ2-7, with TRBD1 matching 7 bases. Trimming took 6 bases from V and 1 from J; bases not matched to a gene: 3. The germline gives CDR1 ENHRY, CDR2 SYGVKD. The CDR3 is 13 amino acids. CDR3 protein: CAIRRTGSYEQYF. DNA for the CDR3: TGTGCCATCAGGAGGACAGGATCCTACGAGCAGTACTTC.

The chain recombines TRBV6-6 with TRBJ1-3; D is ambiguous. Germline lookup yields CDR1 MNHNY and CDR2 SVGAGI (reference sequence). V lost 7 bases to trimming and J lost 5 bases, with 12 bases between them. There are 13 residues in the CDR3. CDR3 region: CASKQFERNTIYF. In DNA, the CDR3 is TGTGCCAGCAAACAGTTCGAGCGAAACACCATATATTTT.

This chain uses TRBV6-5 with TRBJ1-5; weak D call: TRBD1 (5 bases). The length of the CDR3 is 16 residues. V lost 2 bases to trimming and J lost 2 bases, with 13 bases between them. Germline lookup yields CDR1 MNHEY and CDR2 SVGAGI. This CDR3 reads CASSYQGGKGNQPQHF. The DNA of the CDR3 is TGTGCCAGCAGTTACCAGGGTGGTAAGGGCAATCAGCCCCAGCATTTT.

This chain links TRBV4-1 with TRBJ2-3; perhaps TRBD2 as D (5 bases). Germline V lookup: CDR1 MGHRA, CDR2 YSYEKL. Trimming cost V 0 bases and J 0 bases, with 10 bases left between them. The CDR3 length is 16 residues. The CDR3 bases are TGCGCCAGCAGCCAAGAGCTAGCAGCCAGCACAGATACGCAGTATTTT. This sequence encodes CASSQELAASTDTQYF.

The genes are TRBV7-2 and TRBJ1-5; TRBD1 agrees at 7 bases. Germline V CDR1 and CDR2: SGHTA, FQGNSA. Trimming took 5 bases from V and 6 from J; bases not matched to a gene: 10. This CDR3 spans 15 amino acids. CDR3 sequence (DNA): TGTGCCAGCAGCCATGCAGGGGGTGTGGGTCAGCCCCAGCATTTT. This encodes CASSHAGGVGQPQHF.

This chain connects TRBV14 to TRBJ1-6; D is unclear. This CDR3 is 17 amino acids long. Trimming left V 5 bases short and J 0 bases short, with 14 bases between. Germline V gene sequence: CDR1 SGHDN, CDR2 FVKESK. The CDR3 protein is CASSLRPVSSYNSPLHF. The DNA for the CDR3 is TGTGCCAGCAGCTTACGACCCGTGAGCTCCTATAATTCACCCCTCCACTTT. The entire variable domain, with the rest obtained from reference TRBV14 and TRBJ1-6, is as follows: EAGVTQFPSHSVIEKGQTVTLRCDPISGHDNLYWYRRVMGKEIKFLLHFVKESKQDESGMPNNRFLAERTGGTYSTLKVQPAELEDSGVYFCASSLRPVSSYNSPLHFGNGTRLTVT.

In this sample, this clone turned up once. The CDR3 nucleotides are TGCACCGGGAGGGCAAGCTCCTACAATGAGCAGTTCTTC. It specifies CTGRASSYNEQFF. This chain uses TRBV1 with TRBJ2-1; the tabulated D call, TRBD2, remains unverified against the DNA. TRBV1 is shown as a pseudogene. The CDR3 totals 13 residues.

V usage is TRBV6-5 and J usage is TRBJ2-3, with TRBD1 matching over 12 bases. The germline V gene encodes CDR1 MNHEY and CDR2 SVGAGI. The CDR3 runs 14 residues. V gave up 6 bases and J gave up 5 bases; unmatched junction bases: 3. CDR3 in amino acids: CASSGTGGLDTQYF. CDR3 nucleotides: TGTGCCAGCAGCGGGACAGGGGGCTTAGATACGCAGTATTTT.

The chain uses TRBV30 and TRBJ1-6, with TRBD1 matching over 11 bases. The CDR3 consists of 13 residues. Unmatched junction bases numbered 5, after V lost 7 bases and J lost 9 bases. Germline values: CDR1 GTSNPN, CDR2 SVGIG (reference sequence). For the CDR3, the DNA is TGTGCCTATACCGGGACAGGGGGTTCACCCCTCCACTTT. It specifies CAYTGTGGSPLHF.

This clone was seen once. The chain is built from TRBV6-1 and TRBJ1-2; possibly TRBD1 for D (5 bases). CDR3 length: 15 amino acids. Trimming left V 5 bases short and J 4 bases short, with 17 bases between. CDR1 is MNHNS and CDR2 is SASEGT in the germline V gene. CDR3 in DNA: TGTGCCAGCAGTCTTTTAGGGGCGGGGACCTATGGCTACACCTTC. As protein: CASSLLGAGTYGYTF.

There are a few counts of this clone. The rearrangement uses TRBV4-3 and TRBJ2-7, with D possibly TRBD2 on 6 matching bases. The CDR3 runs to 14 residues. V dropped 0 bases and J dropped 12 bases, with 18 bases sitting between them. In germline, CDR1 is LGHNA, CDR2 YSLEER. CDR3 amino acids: CASSQDRGELPPYF. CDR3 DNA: TGCGCCAGCAGCCAAGATCGCGGGGAGCTTCCCCCGTACTTC.

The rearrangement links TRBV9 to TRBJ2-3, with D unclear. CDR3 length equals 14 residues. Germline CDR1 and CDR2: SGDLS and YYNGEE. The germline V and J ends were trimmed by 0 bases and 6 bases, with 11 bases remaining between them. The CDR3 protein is CASSVEGRRDTQYF. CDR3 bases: TGTGCCAGCAGCGTAGAAGGTCGCAGGGATACGCAGTATTTT.

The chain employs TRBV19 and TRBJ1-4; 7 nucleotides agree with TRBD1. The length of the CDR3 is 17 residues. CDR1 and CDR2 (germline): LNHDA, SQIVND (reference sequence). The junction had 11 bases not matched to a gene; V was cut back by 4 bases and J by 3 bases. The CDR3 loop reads CASSTQGGSSANEKLFF. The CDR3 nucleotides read TGTGCCAGTAGTACCCAGGGGGGGTCATCGGCTAATGAAAAACTGTTTTTT.

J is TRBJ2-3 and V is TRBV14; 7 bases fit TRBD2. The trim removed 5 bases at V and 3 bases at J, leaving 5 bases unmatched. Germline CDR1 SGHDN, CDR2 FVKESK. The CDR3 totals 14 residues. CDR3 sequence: CASSTRGGTDTQYF. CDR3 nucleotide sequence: TGTGCCAGCAGCACCCGGGGAGGGACAGATACGCAGTATTTT.

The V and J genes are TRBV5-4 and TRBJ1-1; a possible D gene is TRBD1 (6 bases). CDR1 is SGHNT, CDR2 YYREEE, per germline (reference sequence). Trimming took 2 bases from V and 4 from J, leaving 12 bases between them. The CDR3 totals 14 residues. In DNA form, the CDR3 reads TGTGCCAGCAGCTTCCCGGGGGCGGGCACTGAAGCTTTCTTT. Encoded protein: CASSFPGAGTEAFF.

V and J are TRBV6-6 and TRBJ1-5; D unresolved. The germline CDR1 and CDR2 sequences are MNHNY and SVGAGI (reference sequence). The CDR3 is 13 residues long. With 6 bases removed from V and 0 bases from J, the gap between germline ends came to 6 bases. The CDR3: CASRPHSNQPQHF. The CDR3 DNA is TGTGCCAGCAGACCTCATAGCAATCAGCCCCAGCATTTT.

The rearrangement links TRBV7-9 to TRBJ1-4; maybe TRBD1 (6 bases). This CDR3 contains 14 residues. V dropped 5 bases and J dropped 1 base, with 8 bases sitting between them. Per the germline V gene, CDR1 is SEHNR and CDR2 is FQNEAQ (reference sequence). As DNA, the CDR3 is TGTGCCAGCAGCAGGGGACAAACTAATGAAAAACTGTTTTTT. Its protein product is CASSRGQTNEKLFF.

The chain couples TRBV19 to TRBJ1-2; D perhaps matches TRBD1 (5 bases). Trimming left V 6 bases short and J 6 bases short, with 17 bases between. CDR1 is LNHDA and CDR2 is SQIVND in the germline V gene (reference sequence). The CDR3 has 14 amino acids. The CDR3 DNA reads TGTGCCAGTAGCGTTACAGGTTCTCAAAATGGCTACACCTTC. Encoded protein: CASSVTGSQNGYTF.

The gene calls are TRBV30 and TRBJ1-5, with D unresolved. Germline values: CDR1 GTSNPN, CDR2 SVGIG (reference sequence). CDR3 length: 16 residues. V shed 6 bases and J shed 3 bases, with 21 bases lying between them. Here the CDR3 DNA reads TGTGCCTGCCGGAAGCCTCCCGGGTCGATCAATCAGCCCCAGCATTTT. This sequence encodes CACRKPPGSINQPQHF. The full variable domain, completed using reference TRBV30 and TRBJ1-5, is SQTIHQWPATLVQPVGSPLSLECTVEGTSNPNLYWYRQAAGRGLQLLFYSVGIGQISSEVPQNLSASRPQDRQFILSSKKLLLSDSGFYLCACRKPPGSINQPQHFGDGTRLSIL.

The DNA for the CDR3 is TGCGCCAGCAGTACAGTAAACTACGCAACAAGTCGGGCCAACGTCCTGACTTTC. Amino acid sequence: CASSTVNYATSRANVLTF. This chain links TRBV23-1 with TRBJ2-6; unclear D gene. TRBV23-1 is given ORF status, its function remaining uncertain. The CDR3 is 18 residues long. Trimming took off 5 bases at V and 5 bases at J, with 22 bases between the two ends.

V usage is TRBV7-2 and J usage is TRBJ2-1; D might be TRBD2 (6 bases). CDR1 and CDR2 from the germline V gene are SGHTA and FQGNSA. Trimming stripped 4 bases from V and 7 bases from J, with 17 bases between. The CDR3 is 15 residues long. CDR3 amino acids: CASSSLASAGNEQFF. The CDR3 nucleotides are TGTGCCAGCAGCTCACTCGCCTCGGCGGGGAATGAGCAGTTCTTC.

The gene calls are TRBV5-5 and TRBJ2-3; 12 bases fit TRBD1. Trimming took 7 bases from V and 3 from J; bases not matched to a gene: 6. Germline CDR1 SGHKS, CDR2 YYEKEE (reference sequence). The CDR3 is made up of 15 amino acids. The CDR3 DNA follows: TGTGCCAGCTCCGGGGGACAGGGGGCTACAGATACGCAGTATTTT. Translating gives CASSGGQGATDTQYF.

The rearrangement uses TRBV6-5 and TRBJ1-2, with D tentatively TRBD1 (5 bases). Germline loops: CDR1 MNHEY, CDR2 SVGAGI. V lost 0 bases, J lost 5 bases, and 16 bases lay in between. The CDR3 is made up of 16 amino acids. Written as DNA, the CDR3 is TGTGCCAGCAGTTACTCGGGCCAGGGAGTGCCGTATGGCTACACCTTC. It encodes CASSYSGQGVPYGYTF.

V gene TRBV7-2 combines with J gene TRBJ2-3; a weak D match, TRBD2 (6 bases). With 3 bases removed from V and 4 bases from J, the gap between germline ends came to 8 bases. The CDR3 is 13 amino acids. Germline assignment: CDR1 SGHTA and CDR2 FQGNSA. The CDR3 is CASSFWGADTQYF. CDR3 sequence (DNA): TGTGCCAGCAGCTTTTGGGGGGCAGATACGCAGTATTTT.

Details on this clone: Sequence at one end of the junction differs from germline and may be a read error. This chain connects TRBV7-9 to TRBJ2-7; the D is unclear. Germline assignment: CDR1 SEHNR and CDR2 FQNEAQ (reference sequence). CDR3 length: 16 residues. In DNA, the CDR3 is TGCGCCAGCAGCCCAGACGGCCTCCAGAGCTCCTACGAGCAGTACTTC. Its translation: CASSPDGLQSSYEQYF.

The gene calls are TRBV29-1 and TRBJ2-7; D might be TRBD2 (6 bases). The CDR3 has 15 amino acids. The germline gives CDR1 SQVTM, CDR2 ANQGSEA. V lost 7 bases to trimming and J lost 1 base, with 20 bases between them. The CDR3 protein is CSAVTPGLRSYEQYF. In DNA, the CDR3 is TGCAGCGCCGTGACTCCGGGACTCCGTTCCTACGAGCAGTACTTC.

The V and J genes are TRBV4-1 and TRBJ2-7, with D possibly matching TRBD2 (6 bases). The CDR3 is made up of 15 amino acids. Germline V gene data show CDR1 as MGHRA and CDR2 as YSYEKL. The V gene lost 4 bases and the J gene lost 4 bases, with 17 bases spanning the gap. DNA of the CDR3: TGCGCCAGCAGCCCAAAAGCGGGTGGCGATTACGAGCAGTACTTC. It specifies CASSPKAGGDYEQYF.

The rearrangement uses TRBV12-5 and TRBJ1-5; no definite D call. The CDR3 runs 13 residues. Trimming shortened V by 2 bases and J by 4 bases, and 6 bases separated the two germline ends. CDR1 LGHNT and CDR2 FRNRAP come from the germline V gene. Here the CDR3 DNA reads TGTGCTAGTGGTTTGACAGAAAATCAGCCCCAGCATTTT. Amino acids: CASGLTENQPQHF.